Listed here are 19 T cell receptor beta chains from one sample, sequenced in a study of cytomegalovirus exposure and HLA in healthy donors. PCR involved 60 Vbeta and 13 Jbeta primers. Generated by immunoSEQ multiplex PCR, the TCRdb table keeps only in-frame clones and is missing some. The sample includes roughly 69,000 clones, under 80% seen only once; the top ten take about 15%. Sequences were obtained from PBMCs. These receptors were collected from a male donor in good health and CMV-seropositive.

The CDR3 DNA reads TGTTCCCTCCGTCTCGATGGCTACACCTTC. Residues: CSLRLDGYTF. The chain recombines TRBV7-9 with TRBJ1-2, with D hard to call. CDR1 and CDR2 from the germline V gene are SEHNR and FQNEAQ (reference sequence). This CDR3 has 10 amino acids.

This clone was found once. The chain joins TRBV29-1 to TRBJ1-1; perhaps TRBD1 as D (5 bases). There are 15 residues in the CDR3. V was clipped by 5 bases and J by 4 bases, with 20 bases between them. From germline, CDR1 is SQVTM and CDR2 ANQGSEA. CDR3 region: CSVQLPDDSLTEAFF. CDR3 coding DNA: TGCAGCGTTCAACTACCGGATGACAGTCTCACTGAAGCTTTCTTT.

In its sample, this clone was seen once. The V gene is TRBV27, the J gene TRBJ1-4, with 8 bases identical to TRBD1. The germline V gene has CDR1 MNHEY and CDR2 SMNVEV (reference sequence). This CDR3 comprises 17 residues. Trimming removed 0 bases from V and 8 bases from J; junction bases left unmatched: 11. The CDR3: CASSLSPTGGGEEKLFF. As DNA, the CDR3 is TGTGCCAGCAGTTTATCCCCTACAGGGGGTGGGGAGGAAAAACTGTTTTTT. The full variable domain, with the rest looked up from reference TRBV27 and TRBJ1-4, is EAQVTQNPRYLITVTGKKLTVTCSQNMNHEYMSWYRQDPGLGLRQIYYSMNVEVTDKGDVPEGYKVSRKEKRNFPLILESPSPNQTSLYFCASSLSPTGGGEEKLFFGSGTQLSVL.

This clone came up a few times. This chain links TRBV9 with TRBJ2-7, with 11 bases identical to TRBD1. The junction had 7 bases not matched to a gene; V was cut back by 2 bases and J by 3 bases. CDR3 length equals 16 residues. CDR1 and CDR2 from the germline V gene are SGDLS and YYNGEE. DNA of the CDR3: TGTGCCAGCAGCGTGGGACAGGGGGGTTTCGGCTACGAGCAGTACTTC. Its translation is CASSVGQGGFGYEQYF.

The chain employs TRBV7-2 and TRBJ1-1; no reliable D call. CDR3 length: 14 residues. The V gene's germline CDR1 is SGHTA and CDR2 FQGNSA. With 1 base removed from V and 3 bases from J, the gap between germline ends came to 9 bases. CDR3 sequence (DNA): TGTGCCAGCAGCTTAGTTACTCTGGACACTGAAGCTTTCTTT. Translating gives CASSLVTLDTEAFF.

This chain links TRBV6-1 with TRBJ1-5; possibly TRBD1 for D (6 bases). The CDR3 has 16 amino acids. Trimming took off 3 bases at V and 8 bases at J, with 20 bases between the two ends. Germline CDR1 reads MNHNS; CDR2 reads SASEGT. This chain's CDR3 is CASSDLLGASVKPQHF. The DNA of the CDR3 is TGTGCCAGCAGTGACCTTCTGGGGGCGAGCGTCAAGCCCCAGCATTTT.

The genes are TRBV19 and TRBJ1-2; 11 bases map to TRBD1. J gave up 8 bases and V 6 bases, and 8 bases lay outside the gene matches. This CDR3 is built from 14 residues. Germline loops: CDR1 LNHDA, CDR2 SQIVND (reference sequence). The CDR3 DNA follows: TGTGCCAGTAGATATGGACAGGGGGCATTGGGCTACACCTTC. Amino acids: CASRYGQGALGYTF.

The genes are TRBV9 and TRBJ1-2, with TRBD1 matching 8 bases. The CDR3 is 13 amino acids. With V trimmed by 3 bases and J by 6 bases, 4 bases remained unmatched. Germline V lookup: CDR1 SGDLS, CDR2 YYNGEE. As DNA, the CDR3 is TGTGCCAGCAGCGAGACAGGGGTTCATGGCTACACCTTC. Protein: CASSETGVHGYTF. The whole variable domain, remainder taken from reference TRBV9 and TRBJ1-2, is DSGVTQTPKHLITATGQRVTLRCSPRSGDLSVYWYQQSLDQGLQFLIQYYNGEERAKGNILERFSAQQFPDLHSELNLSSLELGDSALYFCASSETGVHGYTFGSGTRLTVV.

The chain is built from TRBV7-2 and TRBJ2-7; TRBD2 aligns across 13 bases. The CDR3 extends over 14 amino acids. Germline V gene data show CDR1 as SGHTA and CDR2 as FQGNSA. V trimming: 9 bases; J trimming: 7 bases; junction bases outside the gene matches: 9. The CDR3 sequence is CASALAGGLEEQYF. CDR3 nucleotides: TGTGCCAGTGCACTAGCGGGGGGGCTTGAAGAGCAGTACTTC.

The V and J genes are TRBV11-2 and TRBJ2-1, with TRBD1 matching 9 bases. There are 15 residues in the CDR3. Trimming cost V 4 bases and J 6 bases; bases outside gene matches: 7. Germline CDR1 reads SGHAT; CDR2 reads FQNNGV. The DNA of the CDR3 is TGTGCCAGCAGCTGGACGACAGGGGGGGGCAATGAGCAGTTCTTC. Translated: CASSWTTGGGNEQFF.

In DNA form, the CDR3 reads TGCGCCAGCAGTGAGTCTGCTAGACGGGAGCAGTACTTC. It is translated as CASSESARREQYF. The rearrangement uses TRBV10-1 and TRBJ2-7; D gene ambiguous. The V gene's germline CDR1 is WNHNN and CDR2 SYGVQD (reference sequence). This CDR3 is 13 amino acids long. Deletions cut 0 bases from V and 7 bases from J, with 10 bases between.

The CDR3 bases are TGTGCCAAGAACTTGTCGGCCTACGAGCAGTACTTC. The encoded protein is CAKNLSAYEQYF. This chain links TRBV5-6 with TRBJ2-7; no firm D call. Trimming pared 9 bases from V and 2 bases from J, leaving 12 bases between. The CDR3 loop spans 12 amino acids. CDR1 and CDR2 from the germline V gene are SGHDT and YYEEEE.

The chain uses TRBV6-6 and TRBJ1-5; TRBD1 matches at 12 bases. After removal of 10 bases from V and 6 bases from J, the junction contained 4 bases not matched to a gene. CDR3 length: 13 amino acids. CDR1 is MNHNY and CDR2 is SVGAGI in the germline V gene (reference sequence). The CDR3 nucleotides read TGTGCCACCGGGACAGGGGGCGGTCAGCCCCAGCATTTT. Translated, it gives CATGTGGGQPQHF.

The CDR3 nucleotides read TGTGCCAGCAGCTCCCTAGGGGCCGCCTCTGGGGCCAACGTCCTGACTTTC. Its protein product is CASSSLGAASGANVLTF. V gene TRBV7-2 combines with J gene TRBJ2-6, with D possibly TRBD1 on 5 matching bases. The ends were cut back, 4 bases at V and 0 bases at J, with 13 bases in the middle. Germline V gives CDR1 SGHTA, CDR2 FQGNSA. The CDR3 covers 17 residues.

The chain's CDR3 is CASSDTTGGGKLFF. The CDR3 DNA follows: TGTGCCAGCAGTGATACGACAGGGGGGGGAAAACTGTTTTTT. The chain couples TRBV25-1 to TRBJ1-4; 9 positions match TRBD1. Germline loops: CDR1 MGHDK, CDR2 SYGVNS. V lost 3 bases and J lost 10; bases outside the gene matches: 6. The CDR3 is 14 residues long. Based on the CDR3 plus reference TRBV25-1 and TRBJ1-4, the full variable domain is EADIYQTPRYLVIGTGKKITLECSQTMGHDKMYWYQQDPGMELHLIHYSYGVNSTEKGDLSSESTVSRIRTEHFPLTLESARPSHTSQYLCASSDTTGGGKLFFGSGTQLSVL.

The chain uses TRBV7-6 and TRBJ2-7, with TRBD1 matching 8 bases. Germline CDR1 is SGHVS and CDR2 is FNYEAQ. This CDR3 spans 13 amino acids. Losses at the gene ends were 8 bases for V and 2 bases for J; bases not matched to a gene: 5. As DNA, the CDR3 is TGTGCCAGCGGACAGGGCCAAGCCTACGAGCAGTACTTC. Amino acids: CASGQGQAYEQYF.

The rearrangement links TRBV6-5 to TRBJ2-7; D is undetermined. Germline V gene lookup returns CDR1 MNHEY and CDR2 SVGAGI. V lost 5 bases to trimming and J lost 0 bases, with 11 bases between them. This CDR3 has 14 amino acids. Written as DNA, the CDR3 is TGTGCCAGCAGTGATGAGGTCAGCTCCTACGAGCAGTACTTC. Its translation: CASSDEVSSYEQYF.

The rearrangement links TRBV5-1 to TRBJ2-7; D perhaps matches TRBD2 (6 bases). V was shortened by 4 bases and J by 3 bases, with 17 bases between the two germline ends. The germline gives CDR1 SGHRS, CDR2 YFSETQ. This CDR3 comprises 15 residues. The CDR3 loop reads CASSNGVADYYEQYF. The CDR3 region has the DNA TGCGCCAGCAGCAACGGGGTAGCGGACTACTACGAGCAGTACTTC.

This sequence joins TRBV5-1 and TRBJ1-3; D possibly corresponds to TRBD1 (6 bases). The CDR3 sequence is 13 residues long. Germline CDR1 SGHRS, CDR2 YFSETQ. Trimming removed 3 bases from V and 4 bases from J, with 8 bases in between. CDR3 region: CASSSGQGNTIYF. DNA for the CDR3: TGCGCCAGCAGCTCCGGACAGGGAAACACCATATATTTT.